The 7 T cell receptor beta chains listed next were all sequenced from one sample in a study of vaccination effects on CD4 cells after COVID-19. No antigen has been assigned to these receptors. ViraFEST expansion of antigen-specific CD4+ T cells with viral peptide pools preceded sequencing. CD4+ T cells were isolated after around 9 days of culture. A positive SARS-CoV-2 PCR test fell between March and December 2020. The method was immunoSEQ multiplex PCR; TCRdb's version includes in-frame clones alone and lacks a portion of them. The table includes tens of thousands of clones, about 69% detected once. Sequenced here: CD4+ T cells from PBMCs cultured with a peptide pool, sampled before COVID-19 vaccination. All receptors come from a human donor who had a prior SARS-CoV-2 infection.

The chain is built from TRBV3-1 (or the pseudogene TRBV3-2) and TRBJ1-1; 8 nucleotides match TRBD1. Trimming took 3 bases from V and 11 from J; bases not matched to a gene: 5. Germline V gene sequence: CDR1 LGHDT, CDR2 YNNKEL (reference sequence). There are 12 residues in the CDR3. This CDR3 reads CASSQTGAAAFF. In nucleotides, the CDR3 is TGTGCCAGCAGCCAGACAGGGGCGGCGGCTTTCTTT.

The chain has TRBV6-5 and TRBJ2-3; D perhaps matches TRBD2 (6 bases). The CDR3 contains 15 residues. Germline V lookup: CDR1 MNHEY, CDR2 SVGAGI. The V end was cut by 2 bases, the J end by 1 base, with 10 bases between. CDR3 region: CASSYKGGGTDTQYF. CDR3 DNA sequence: TGTGCCAGCAGTTACAAGGGAGGAGGCACAGATACGCAGTATTTT.

The chain is built from TRBV6-4 and TRBJ2-1, with D possibly TRBD1 on 5 matching bases. The CDR3 has 14 residues. Germline loops: CDR1 MRHNA, CDR2 SNTAGT. The germline V and J ends were trimmed by 4 bases and 7 bases, with 14 bases remaining between them. The CDR3 coding sequence is TGTGCCAGCAGTGGTCAGGCAGGGTCGAATGAGCAGTTCTTC. It specifies CASSGQAGSNEQFF.

The chain couples TRBV2 to TRBJ1-1; D is possibly TRBD1 (6 bases). CDR3 length: 13 amino acids. CDR1 and CDR2 (germline): SNHLY, FYNNEI. Trimming took off 5 bases at V and 5 bases at J, with 12 bases between the two ends. CDR3 sequence reads: CASSRDINTEAFF. The DNA for the CDR3 is TGTGCCAGCAGTCGGGACATAAATACTGAAGCTTTCTTT.

CDR3 DNA sequence: TGCGCCAGCAGCGAAACCGGGACAGGGTTCGAGCAGTACTTC. Protein sequence: CASSETGTGFEQYF. This chain links TRBV5-1 with TRBJ2-7; 9 bases align to TRBD1. Germline values: CDR1 SGHRS, CDR2 YFSETQ. The CDR3 sequence is 14 residues long. The V gene end was trimmed by 4 bases and the J gene end by 6 bases; junction bases not matched to a gene: 8.

The chain couples TRBV4-3 to TRBJ2-7; D might be TRBD1 (5 bases). Germline CDR1 and CDR2: LGHNA and YSLEER. Between the trimmed V and J ends, which lost 4 bases and 1 base, there was a span of 17 bases. The CDR3 runs 16 residues. The chain's CDR3 is CASSLHFVTVSYEQYF. CDR3 coding DNA: TGCGCCAGCAGCCTTCATTTTGTGACAGTATCCTACGAGCAGTACTTC.

The chain carries TRBV28 and TRBJ2-5; D gene unclear. The CDR3 contains 11 residues. CDR1 is MDHEN and CDR2 is SYDVKM in the germline V gene. Trimming removed 6 bases at V and 7 bases at J, with 9 bases between. The CDR3 region has the DNA TGTGCCAGCAGGGGGTGGGGGACCCAGTACTTC. This codes for CASRGWGTQYF.